The 21 T cell receptor beta chains below all came from one sample that was sequenced in a study of healthy donors' naive CD4 and CD8 T cells. Starting from about 0.45 ug of total RNA, TCR libraries were made with linear amplification. TCRdb itself ran the reads through MiXCR, one entry per CDR3 protein. This sample has approximately 180,000 distinct CDR3 sequences; 65% to 75% occur once, and the top ten carry approximately 2.5%. Sequencing input: naive CD4+ and CD8+ T cells sorted from blood, pooled from several donors. Receptor source: a pool of human donors in good health; the sample pools cells from several healthy donors.

This chain links TRBV6-5 with TRBJ2-3; 10 bases align to TRBD2. Trimming cost V 7 bases and J 3 bases; bases outside gene matches: 7. Germline CDR1 and CDR2: MNHEY and SVGAGI. The CDR3 covers 15 residues. The DNA for the CDR3 is TGTGCCAGCAACCAAGCGGGAGGGCCAACAGATACGCAGTATTTT. This encodes CASNQAGGPTDTQYF.

The CDR3 loop is CASSPSTVLSGANVLTF. The CDR3 DNA is TGTGCCAGCTCACCGTCGACAGTCCTATCTGGGGCCAACGTCCTGACTTTC. The genes are TRBV18 and TRBJ2-6, with D tentatively TRBD1 (5 bases). The CDR3 consists of 17 residues. Germline loops: CDR1 KGHSH, CDR2 LQKENI. V was shortened by 3 bases and J by 1 base, with 13 bases between the two germline ends.

The chain combines TRBV12-3 or TRBV12-4 with TRBJ2-7; the D gene is possibly TRBD2 (6 bases). The CDR3 has 16 residues. V was pared by 4 bases and J by 2 bases, with 18 bases between. The CDR3, as DNA: TGTGCCAGCAGTTACCTCCCATGGGGGGTCGCCTACGAGCAGTACTTC. As protein: CASSYLPWGVAYEQYF.

This clonotype was observed a handful of times. This chain joins TRBV29-1 and TRBJ2-1; 12 bases line up with TRBD2. CDR3 length: 16 amino acids. Germline CDR1 is SQVTM and CDR2 is ANQGSEA. With 4 bases clipped from V and 0 bases from J, the junction kept 4 bases outside the gene matches. CDR3 bases: TGCAGCGTTGGCACGACTAGCGGGAGCTCCTACAATGAGCAGTTCTTC. This codes for CSVGTTSGSSYNEQFF.

The sample holds a few counts of this clonotype. The chain joins TRBV14 to TRBJ2-3, with D unresolved. This CDR3 is built from 13 residues. V gave up 3 bases and J gave up 2 bases, with 6 bases separating them. Germline assignment: CDR1 SGHDN and CDR2 FVKESK. CDR3 coding DNA: TGTGCCAGCAGCCATTTCTACACAGATACGCAGTATTTT. The encoded protein is CASSHFYTDTQYF. The variable domain in full, completed from reference TRBV14 and TRBJ2-3, reads EAGVTQFPSHSVIEKGQTVTLRCDPISGHDNLYWYRRVMGKEIKFLLHFVKESKQDESGMPNNRFLAERTGGTYSTLKVQPAELEDSGVYFCASSHFYTDTQYFGPGTRLTVL.

The chain combines TRBV30 with TRBJ1-1, with no clear D. The CDR3 runs to 13 residues. Germline CDR1 GTSNPN, CDR2 SVGIG (reference sequence). Deletions cut 3 bases from V and 0 bases from J, with 8 bases between. The CDR3 DNA follows: TGTGCCTGGAGAAGCCTTCTGAACACTGAAGCTTTCTTT. Translating gives CAWRSLLNTEAFF.

The chain's CDR3 is CASSYSDRDEQYF. CDR3 in DNA: TGTGCCAGCAGTTACTCAGACAGGGACGAGCAGTACTTC. The V gene is TRBV6-5, the J gene TRBJ2-7; TRBD1 agrees at 7 bases. Germline CDR1 and CDR2: MNHEY and SVGAGI. This CDR3 has 13 amino acids. J lost 5 bases, V lost 0 bases, and 1 base had no gene match.

This rearrangement joins TRBV27 to TRBJ2-4; 9 bases fit TRBD1. In germline, CDR1 is MNHEY, CDR2 SMNVEV (reference sequence). With 3 bases clipped from V and 6 bases from J, the junction kept 6 bases outside the gene matches. The CDR3 covers 15 residues. CDR3 region: CASSLQPGQGNIQYF. The CDR3, as DNA: TGTGCCAGCAGTTTGCAGCCGGGACAGGGAAACATTCAGTACTTC.

The rearrangement uses TRBV20-1 and TRBJ1-5; no clear D gene. This CDR3 contains 15 residues. V dropped 3 bases and J dropped 1 base, with 13 bases sitting between them. CDR1 is DFQATT and CDR2 is SNEGSKA in the germline V gene (reference sequence). DNA for the CDR3: TGCAGTGCTAGTTTTGACAATCGAAGCAATCAGCCCCAGCATTTT. It encodes CSASFDNRSNQPQHF.

The V call is TRBV20-1, the J call TRBJ2-7; TRBD2 might be the D (6 bases). Germline lookup yields CDR1 DFQATT and CDR2 SNEGSKA (reference sequence). The CDR3 totals 13 residues. V lost 6 bases to trimming and J lost 3 bases, with 15 bases between them. The CDR3 DNA sequence: TGCAGTGCCGGGCCGGGGGTGGACTACGAGCAGTACTTC. As protein: CSAGPGVDYEQYF.

The chain is built from TRBV27 and TRBJ2-1; 11 nucleotides agree with TRBD2. V lost 5 bases and J lost 0; bases outside the gene matches: 6. The CDR3 length is 17 residues. Germline V gives CDR1 MNHEY, CDR2 SMNVEV (reference sequence). The CDR3 spells CASSAIAGGISYNEQFF. The CDR3 DNA sequence: TGTGCCAGCAGTGCTATAGCGGGAGGGATCTCCTACAATGAGCAGTTCTTC.

This chain links TRBV29-1 with TRBJ2-3; tentative D call: TRBD2 (6 bases). Trimming took off 8 bases at V and 2 bases at J, with 20 bases between the two ends. This CDR3 comprises 15 residues. The V gene's germline CDR1 is SQVTM and CDR2 ANQGSEA. This CDR3 reads CSFHGGGTATDTQYF. The CDR3 DNA sequence: TGCAGCTTCCATGGCGGCGGGACCGCCACAGATACGCAGTATTTT.

This clonotype turned up a few times. The chain joins TRBV29-1 to TRBJ2-6, with 9 positions matching TRBD1. The CDR3 has 15 residues. Germline V gives CDR1 SQVTM, CDR2 ANQGSEA. The V gene end was trimmed by 6 bases and the J gene end by 0 bases; junction bases not matched to a gene: 3. The CDR3 protein is CSVRDRDSGANVLTF. DNA of the CDR3: TGCAGCGTCCGGGACAGGGACTCTGGGGCCAACGTCCTGACTTTC.

The V and J genes are TRBV15 and TRBJ2-7; 11 positions agree with TRBD2. Germline-derived CDR1 and CDR2 are LNHNV and YYDKDF (reference sequence). With 1 base clipped from V and 0 bases from J, the junction kept 2 bases outside the gene matches. The CDR3 runs 16 residues. The CDR3 here is CATSRGLAGSSYEQYF. The CDR3 DNA sequence: TGTGCCACCAGCAGAGGACTAGCGGGAAGCTCCTACGAGCAGTACTTC.

Points on this clonotype: Relative to the germline gene, one junction end is altered; a read error may explain this. CDR3 in DNA: TGTGCCAGCAGCGAAGACATCCAAATGAACACTGAAGCTTTCTTT. It is translated as CASSEDIQMNTEAFF. This chain links TRBV2 with TRBJ1-1, with no clear D. This CDR3 is 15 amino acids long. Germline CDR1 SNHLY, CDR2 FYNNEI.

This clonotype showed up just once. The rearrangement joins TRBV6-2 or TRBV6-3 to TRBJ2-1, with D possibly matching TRBD1 (6 bases). CDR1 MNHEY and CDR2 SVGEGT come from the germline V gene. Deletions cut 5 bases from V and 7 bases from J, with 18 bases between. The CDR3 runs 15 residues. This CDR3 is CASSPPGHLRNEQFF. CDR3 nucleotides: TGTGCCAGCAGTCCACCGGGACATCTGAGGAATGAGCAGTTCTTC.

The CDR3 is CSVFTSGGRSFSGANVLTF. The CDR3 DNA sequence: TGCAGCGTCTTTACTAGCGGGGGCCGATCTTTCTCTGGGGCCAACGTCCTGACTTTC. The chain couples TRBV29-1 to TRBJ2-6; the match to TRBD2 covers 11 bases. Germline CDR1 reads SQVTM; CDR2 reads ANQGSEA. The CDR3 length is 19 residues. The junction had 13 bases not matched to a gene; V was cut back by 6 bases and J by 0 bases.

The chain employs TRBV29-1 and TRBJ2-7, with 7 nucleotides matching TRBD1. Germline CDR1 is SQVTM and CDR2 is ANQGSEA. The CDR3 runs to 12 residues. V dropped 5 bases and J dropped 1; count of bases not matched to a gene: 2. The CDR3 DNA is TGCAGCGTTCGGACAGGTTCCTACGAGCAGTACTTC. It yields the protein CSVRTGSYEQYF.

In this sample, this clonotype turned up once. The chain combines TRBV7-6 with TRBJ2-1, with TRBD1 matching 9 bases. Losses at the gene ends were 5 bases for V and 6 bases for J; bases not matched to a gene: 2. The CDR3 is 13 amino acids. Germline V lookup: CDR1 SGHVS, CDR2 FNYEAQ. The CDR3 DNA is TGTGCCAGCAGCCAGACAGGGGGCAATGAGCAGTTCTTC. Its protein product is CASSQTGGNEQFF. Using reference TRBV7-6 and TRBJ2-1 for the parts outside the CDR3, the full variable domain is GAGVSQSPRYKVTKRGQDVALRCDPISGHVSLYWYRQALGQGPEFLTYFNYEAQQDKSGLPNDRFSAERPEGSISTLTIQRTEQRDSAMYRCASSQTGGNEQFFGPGTRLTVL.

V usage is TRBV6-5 and J usage is TRBJ1-1; D is ambiguous. The V and J ends lost 10 bases and 1 base respectively, with 13 bases between them. CDR1 and CDR2 (germline): MNHEY, SVGAGI. The CDR3 is 13 residues long. The CDR3 loop is CATWTLGNTEAFF. In DNA, the CDR3 is TGTGCCACCTGGACCTTAGGGAACACTGAAGCTTTCTTT.

The chain has TRBV19 and TRBJ2-1, with 10 bases aligning to TRBD2. CDR1 LNHDA and CDR2 SQIVND come from the germline V gene (reference sequence). The J segment lost 7 bases and the V segment lost 10 bases, leaving 10 bases of the junction unmatched. The CDR3 is 14 residues long. The CDR3 coding sequence is TGTGCCACCCGACTAGCGGGCGTTCGGAATGAGCAGTTCTTC. Residues: CATRLAGVRNEQFF.